This T cell receptor beta chain is drawn from a study of cytomegalovirus exposure and HLA in healthy donors. Notes on this clone: The antigen is unknown.

A multiplex PCR was run with 60 Vbeta primers and 13 Jbeta primers. The assay was immunoSEQ multiplex PCR, and TCRdb's table has in-frame clones only and misses some. The data hold 150,000 to 200,000 clones, with roughly four fifths observed a single time. J lost 3 bases, V lost 8 bases, and 10 bases had no gene match. CDR3 length: 14 residues. In germline, CDR1 is LNHDA, CDR2 SQIVND (reference sequence). Study results and caveats: There were reportedly fewer N-insertions in an Asian-associated ancestry cluster than the approximately 670-donor mean, in a later analysis.

This chain uses TRBV19 with TRBJ2-7; 7 bases match TRBD2. Input material: PBMCs. The TCR sequence derives from a man aged 50 or older in good health and CMV-seropositive. Here the CDR3 reads CASSGLAEDYEQYF. CDR3 in DNA: TGTGCCAGTTCCGGGCTAGCGGAAGACTACGAGCAGTACTTC.